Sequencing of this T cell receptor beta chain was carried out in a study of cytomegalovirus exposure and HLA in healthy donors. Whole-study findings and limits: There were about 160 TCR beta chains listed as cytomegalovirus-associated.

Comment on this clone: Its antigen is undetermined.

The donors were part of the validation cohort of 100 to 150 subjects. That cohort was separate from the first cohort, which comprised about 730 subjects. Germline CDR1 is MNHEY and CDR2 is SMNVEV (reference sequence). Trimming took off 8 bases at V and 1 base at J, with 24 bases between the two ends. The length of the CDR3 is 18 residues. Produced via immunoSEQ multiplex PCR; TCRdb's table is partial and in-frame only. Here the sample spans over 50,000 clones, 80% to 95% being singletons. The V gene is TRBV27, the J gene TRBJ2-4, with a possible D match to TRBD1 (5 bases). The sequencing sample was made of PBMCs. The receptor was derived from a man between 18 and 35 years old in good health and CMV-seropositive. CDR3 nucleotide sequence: TGTGCCAGCCTGGGGTCCAGGGTAGGGTTCGCGGCCAAAAACATTCAGTACTTC. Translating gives CASLGSRVGFAAKNIQYF.